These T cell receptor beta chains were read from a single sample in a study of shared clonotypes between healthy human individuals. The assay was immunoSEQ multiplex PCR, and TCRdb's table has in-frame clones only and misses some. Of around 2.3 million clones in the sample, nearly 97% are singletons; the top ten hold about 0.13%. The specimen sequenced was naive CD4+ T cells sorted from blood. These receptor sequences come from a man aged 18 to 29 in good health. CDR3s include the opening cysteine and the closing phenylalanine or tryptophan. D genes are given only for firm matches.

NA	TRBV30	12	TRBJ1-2	TGTGCCTGGAGTGGACTCGGGGGCGGCTACACCTTC	CAWSGLGGGYTF
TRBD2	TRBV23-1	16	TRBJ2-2	TGCGCCAGCAGTCAAGGGACTAGCCCCGCGCCCGGGGAGCTGTTTTTT	CASSQGTSPAPGELFF
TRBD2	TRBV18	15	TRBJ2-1	TGTGCCAGCTCACCACTGGGACTATCCTACAATGAGCAGTTCTTC	CASSPLGLSYNEQFF
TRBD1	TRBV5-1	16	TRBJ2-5	TGCGCCAGCAGCTCCCGGACAGGGGGCGCGTTAGAGACCCAGTACTTC	CASSSRTGGALETQYF
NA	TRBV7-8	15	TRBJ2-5	TGTGCCAGCAGCTTAGCCCAAGTTTCCCAAGAGACCCAGTACTTC	CASSLAQVSQETQYF
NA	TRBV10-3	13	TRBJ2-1	TGTGCCATCAGTGAGTGGAGTGGCAATGAGCAGTTCTTC	CAISEWSGNEQFF
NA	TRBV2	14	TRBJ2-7	TGTGCCAGCAGTGGAGGCAGCCGCTCCTACGAGCAGTACTTC	CASSGGSRSYEQYF
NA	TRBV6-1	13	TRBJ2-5	TGTGCCAGCAGTGAACCAGGGAGGGAGACCCAGTACTTC	CASSEPGRETQYF
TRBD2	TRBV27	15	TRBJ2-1	TGTGCCAGCAGTTCAGCGGGAAGCTCCTACAATGAGCAGTTCTTC	CASSSAGSSYNEQFF
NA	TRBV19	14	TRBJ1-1	TGTGCCAGTAGTATAGTTTTCGCCTCCACTGAAGCTTTCTTT	CASSIVFASTEAFF
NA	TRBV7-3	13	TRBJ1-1	TGTGCCAGCAGCCCCGGGGGGGGCGACCTGGCTTTCTTT	CASSPGGGDLAFF
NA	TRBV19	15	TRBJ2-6	TGTGCCAGTAATGGGGGACCCTCTGGGGCCAACGTCCTGACTTTC	CASNGGPSGANVLTF
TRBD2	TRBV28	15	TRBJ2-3	TGTGCCAGCAGCACCGGGACTAGAGTTACAGATACGCAGTATTTT	CASSTGTRVTDTQYF
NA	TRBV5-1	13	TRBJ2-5	TGCGCCAGCAGCTCGGGGAACATGGAGACCCAGTACTTC	CASSSGNMETQYF
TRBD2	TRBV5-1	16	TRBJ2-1	TGCGCCAGCAGCTTCGAGACTAGCGGGATGGGGAATGAGCAGTTCTTC	CASSFETSGMGNEQFF
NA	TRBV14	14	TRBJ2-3	TGTGCCAGCAGCCAAGGGAGAGGCACAGATACGCAGTATTTT	CASSQGRGTDTQYF
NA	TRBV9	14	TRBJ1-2	TGTGCCAGCAGCGTAGGCACGACCCGTAATGGCTACACCTTC	CASSVGTTRNGYTF
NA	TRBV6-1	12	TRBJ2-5	TGTGCCAGCAATGGGTGGCTGGAGACCCAGTACTTC	CASNGWLETQYF
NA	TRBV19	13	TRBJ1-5	TGTGCCAGTACCCCACCTGGGAGTCAGCCCCAGCATTTT	CASTPPGSQPQHF
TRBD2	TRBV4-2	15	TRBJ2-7	TGTGCCAGCAGCCAAGACCTAGCGGGCCCCTACGAGCAGTACTTC	CASSQDLAGPYEQYF
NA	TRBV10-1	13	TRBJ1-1	TGCGCCAGCAGTCCGTCTTGGAACACTGAAGCTTTCTTT	CASSPSWNTEAFF
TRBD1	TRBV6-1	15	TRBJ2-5	TGTGCCAGCAGTGAAAGGTCGAGGACAGGGGAGACCCAGTACTTC	CASSERSRTGETQYF
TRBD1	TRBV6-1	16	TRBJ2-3	TGTGCCAGCAGTGAGCAACCCCAGGGGGGCACAGATACGCAGTATTTT	CASSEQPQGGTDTQYF
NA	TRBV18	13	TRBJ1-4	TGTGCCAGCTCACCTGGTCCGGGGGGAAAACTGTTTTTT	CASSPGPGGKLFF
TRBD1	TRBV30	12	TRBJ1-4	TGTGCCTACCTGACAGGGGGAGGTGCTCTGGTTTTT	CAYLTGGGALVF
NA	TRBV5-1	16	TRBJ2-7	TGCGCCAGCAGCTGGGGGGGCGGGAAGTCCTCCTACGAGCAGTACTTC	CASSWGGGKSSYEQYF
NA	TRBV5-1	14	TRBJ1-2	TGCGCCAGCAGCTCTGAAGGGACGGGATATGGCTACACCTTC	CASSSEGTGYGYTF
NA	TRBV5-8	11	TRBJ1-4	TGTGCCAGCAGCCCGGGTGAAAAACTGTTTTTT	CASSPGEKLFF
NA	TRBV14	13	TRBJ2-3	TGTGCCAGCAGCCCGATCAGCACAGATACGCAGTATTTT	CASSPISTDTQYF
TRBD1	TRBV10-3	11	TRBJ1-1	TGTGCCATCAGGCAGGGGGGTGAAGCTTTCTTT	CAIRQGGEAFF
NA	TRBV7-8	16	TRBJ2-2	TGTGCCAGCAGCTTAGCGGAAGGGGCGAACACCGGGGAGCTGTTTTTT	CASSLAEGANTGELFF
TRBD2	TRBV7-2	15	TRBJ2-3	TGTGCCAGCAGGTTAGCGGGGGAGACCACAGATACGCAGTATTTT	CASRLAGETTDTQYF
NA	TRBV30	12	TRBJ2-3	TGTGCCTCCGACACGAGCACAGATACGCAGTATTTT	CASDTSTDTQYF
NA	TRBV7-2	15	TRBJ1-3	TGTGCCAGCAGCCTCGGACAGCTCTCTGGAAACACCATATATTTT	CASSLGQLSGNTIYF
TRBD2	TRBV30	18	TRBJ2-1	TGTGCCTGGAGTGTAGGCTGGACTAGCGGGAGCTCCTACAATGAGCAGTTCTTC	CAWSVGWTSGSSYNEQFF
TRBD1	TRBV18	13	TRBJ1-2	TGTGCCAGCTCACCACAAGGGGACAGAGGCTACACCTTC	CASSPQGDRGYTF
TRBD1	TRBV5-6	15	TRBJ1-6	TGTGCCAGCAGCTCCCTAGACAGGGTAAATTCACCCCTCCACTTT	CASSSLDRVNSPLHF
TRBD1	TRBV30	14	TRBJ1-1	TGTGCCTGGAGTAGGACAGGGTGGGACACTGAAGCTTTCTTT	CAWSRTGWDTEAFF
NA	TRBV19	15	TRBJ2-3	TGTGCCAGCACAGACTTGAGAGGGAGGCGAGATACGCAGTATTTT	CASTDLRGRRDTQYF
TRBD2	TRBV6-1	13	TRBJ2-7	TGTGCCAGCCGGACTAGCGGGGGCTACGAGCAGTACTTC	CASRTSGGYEQYF
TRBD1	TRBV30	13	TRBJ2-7	TGTGCCTGGAGTAAGGACAGGGGCTACGAGCAGTACTTC	CAWSKDRGYEQYF
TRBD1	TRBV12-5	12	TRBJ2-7	TGTGCTAGTGGTTTGGATACAGGGGGCCGGTACTTC	CASGLDTGGRYF